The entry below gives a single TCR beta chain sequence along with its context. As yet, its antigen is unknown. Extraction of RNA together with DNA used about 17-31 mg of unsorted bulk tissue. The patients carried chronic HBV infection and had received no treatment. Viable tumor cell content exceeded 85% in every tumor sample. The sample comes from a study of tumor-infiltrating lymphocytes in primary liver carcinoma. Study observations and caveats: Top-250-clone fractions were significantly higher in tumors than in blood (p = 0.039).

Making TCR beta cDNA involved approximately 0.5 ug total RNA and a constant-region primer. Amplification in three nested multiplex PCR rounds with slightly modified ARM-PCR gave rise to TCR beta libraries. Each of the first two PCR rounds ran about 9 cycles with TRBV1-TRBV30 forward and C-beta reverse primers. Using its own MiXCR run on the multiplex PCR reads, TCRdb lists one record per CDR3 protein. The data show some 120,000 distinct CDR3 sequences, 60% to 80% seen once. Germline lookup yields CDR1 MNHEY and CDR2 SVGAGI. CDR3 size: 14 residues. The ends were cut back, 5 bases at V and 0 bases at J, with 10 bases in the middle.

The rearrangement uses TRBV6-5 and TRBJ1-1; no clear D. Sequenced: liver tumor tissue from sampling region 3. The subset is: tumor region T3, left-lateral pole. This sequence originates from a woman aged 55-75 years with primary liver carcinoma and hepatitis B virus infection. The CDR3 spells CASSHSVVNTEAFF. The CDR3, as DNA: TGTGCCAGCAGTCACAGCGTGGTGAACACTGAAGCTTTCTTT.